The TCR beta chain described here comes from a study of T-cell memory formation after mild COVID-19. On this clonotype itself: Its antigen is not identified.

TCRdb passed the 5' RACE reads through MiXCR, listing each CDR3 protein once. The repertoire holds hundreds of thousands of distinct CDR3 sequences, with around 15% as singletons. Study-wide findings and caveats: Memory sampled before infection contained some responding clones, suggesting cross-reactive memory joined. From day 15 to 85, contracting clones were balanced between CD4 and CD8, whereas later expanders leaned toward CD4+.

The specimen sequenced was PBMCs or a T cell subset sorted from them (not recorded which). This receptor was identified in a man aged 18 to 30 who had mild COVID-19 (a few samples of this study predate the infection). Cell type and time point are not known.

The CDR3: CASSLNLDWGKNIQYF. CDR3 DNA sequence: TGTGCCAGCAGCCTCAACCTCGACTGGGGCAAAAACATTCAGTACTTC. The chain recombines TRBV3-2 with TRBJ2-4; the table's D call, TRBD1, was not checked against the DNA. TRBV3-2 is designated a pseudogene. This CDR3 is built from 16 residues.